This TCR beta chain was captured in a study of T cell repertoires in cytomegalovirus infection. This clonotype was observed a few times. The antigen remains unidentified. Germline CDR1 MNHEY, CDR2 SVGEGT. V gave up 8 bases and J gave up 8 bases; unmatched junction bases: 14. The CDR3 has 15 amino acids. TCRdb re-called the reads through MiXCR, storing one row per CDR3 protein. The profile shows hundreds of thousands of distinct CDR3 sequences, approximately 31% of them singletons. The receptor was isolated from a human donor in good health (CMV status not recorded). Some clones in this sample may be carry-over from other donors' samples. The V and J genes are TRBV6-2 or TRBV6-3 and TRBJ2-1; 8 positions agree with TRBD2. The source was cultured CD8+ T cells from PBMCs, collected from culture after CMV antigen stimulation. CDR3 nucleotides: TGTGCCAGCTATCCTCTGCCCGGGGGGGCCTATGAGCAGTTCTTC. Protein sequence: CASYPLPGGAYEQFF.